This TCR beta chain was observed in a study of neoadjuvant nivolumab and ipilimumab in lung cancer. Whole-study context: Patients got nivolumab 3 mg/kg on days 1, 15 and 29; combination added ipilimumab 1 mg/kg day 1.

Whole-study results and caveats: Pretherapy blood TCR richness correlated positively with resected tumor richness. Compared with tumor-adjacent uninvolved lung, resected tumors showed greater richness and clonality. A small number of samples were TCR sequenced.

Germline CDR1 reads KGHSH; CDR2 reads LQKENI. Trimming removed 2 bases from V and 2 bases from J, with 9 bases in between. The CDR3 sequence is 14 residues long. In the case of this clone: Its antigen is as yet unknown.

The method was immunoSEQ multiplex PCR; TCRdb's version includes in-frame clones alone and lacks a portion of them. The repertoire holds 25,000 or so clones, 75% to 85% seen once, with 4% to 6% in the top ten. The TCR was taken from an adult with non-small cell lung cancer. Sequenced here: tumor tissue, sampled after neoadjuvant nivolumab, alone or with ipilimumab, at or shortly before surgery. The genes are TRBV18 and TRBJ1-2, with a possible D match to TRBD1 (5 bases). CDR3 DNA sequence: TGTGCCAGCTCACCAGGCAGGGCAAACTATGGCTACACCTTC. Protein product: CASSPGRANYGYTF.